The sequence of this TCR beta chain was determined in a study of blood T cell repertoires in COVID-19. About the research overall: The origin of the acute and convalescent COVID-19 samples was the United States, Italy and Spain. T cells, B-cell-depleted T cells, or PBMCs provided the cDNA or gDNA that served as material.

Authors' analysis steps: Counts of nucleated cells, estimated from reference gene primer amplification, were obtained. The data were produced by immunoSEQ multiplex PCR, yet TCRdb's version contains in-frame clones alone and is incomplete. Clone size and the V and J calls come from that table; the DNA yielded D and trimming. The sample has 70,000 or so clones; 70% to 80% are singletons. Germline V gene lookup returns CDR1 MNHEY and CDR2 SVGEGT. The CDR3 covers 14 residues. V shed 5 bases, J shed 5 bases, and the junction held 3 bases outside the gene matches. Sequencing was performed on peripheral blood. The V call is TRBV6-2 or TRBV6-3, the J call TRBJ2-7; the match to TRBD2 covers 13 bases. This receptor was taken from a woman in her seventies with acute or convalescent COVID-19. The CDR3 reads CASSPTSGRHEQYF. The CDR3 nucleotides are TGTGCCAGCAGTCCGACTAGCGGGAGGCACGAGCAGTACTTC.